The next 30 T cell receptor beta chains were all read from a single sample in a study of blood T cell repertoires in COVID-19. Produced via immunoSEQ multiplex PCR; TCRdb's table is partial and in-frame only. Of about 210,000 clones detected, 70% to 90% appear once; the ten largest clones hold 6.5% to 9%. What was sequenced was PBMCs or T cells enriched from blood (not recorded which). The source is a young woman who had recovered from COVID-19.

This sequence joins TRBV29-1 and TRBJ2-3; D may be TRBD1 (6 bases). Trimming stripped 4 bases from V and 0 bases from J, with 20 bases between. The CDR3 runs 17 residues. Germline V gene lookup returns CDR1 SQVTM and CDR2 ANQGSEA. The CDR3 region is CSVGLGQKLSSTDTQYF. CDR3 nucleotides: TGCAGCGTTGGGCTAGGACAGAAATTATCTAGCACAGATACGCAGTATTTT.

The chain recombines TRBV7-6 with TRBJ1-1, with no clear D. Trimming stripped 5 bases from V and 4 bases from J, with 17 bases between. This CDR3 has 15 amino acids. In germline, CDR1 is SGHVS, CDR2 FNYEAQ. The CDR3 spells CASSQVAAGGTEAFF. The CDR3, as DNA: TGTGCCAGCAGCCAAGTAGCGGCCGGCGGCACTGAAGCTTTCTTT.

This clone was counted once. The genes are TRBV12-3 or TRBV12-4 and TRBJ1-2; tentatively, D is TRBD1 (6 bases). Trimming took off 10 bases at V and 2 bases at J, with 14 bases between the two ends. This CDR3 is 13 amino acids long. In nucleotides, the CDR3 is TGTGCCACCTCCGGGACACACAACTATGGCTACACCTTC. Its translation is CATSGTHNYGYTF.

V usage is TRBV5-1 and J usage is TRBJ1-2; tentatively, D is TRBD1 (5 bases). V lost 1 base, J lost 6 bases, and 7 bases lay in between. Germline lookup yields CDR1 SGHRS and CDR2 YFSETQ. This CDR3 has 12 residues. The CDR3 reads CASSLTGHGYTF. The CDR3 DNA is TGCGCCAGCAGCTTGACAGGCCATGGCTACACCTTC.

This chain links TRBV5-6 with TRBJ2-7; perhaps TRBD1 as D (5 bases). Between the trimmed V and J ends, which lost 1 base and 4 bases, there was a span of 9 bases. Per germline, CDR1 SGHDT and CDR2 YYEEEE. The CDR3 contains 13 residues. In DNA, the CDR3 is TGTGCCAGCAGCTTGCCCGACAGTTACGAGCAGTACTTC. This sequence encodes CASSLPDSYEQYF.

The chain links TRBV10-1 to TRBJ2-2, with TRBD2 as a possible D gene (5 bases). Germline CDR1 WNHNN, CDR2 SYGVQD (reference sequence). The CDR3 totals 17 residues. Trimming pared 3 bases from V and 4 bases from J, leaving 18 bases between. CDR3 nucleotide sequence: TGCGCCAGCAGTGAAACCGTCTTGACCGCGGGCACCGGGGAGCTGTTTTTT. It codes for CASSETVLTAGTGELFF.

CDR3 residues: CASTAEGGWGQPQHF. The CDR3 nucleotides are TGTGCCAGCACCGCCGAAGGGGGTTGGGGTCAGCCCCAGCATTTT. The J gene is TRBJ1-5, the V gene TRBV2; weak D call: TRBD1 (6 bases). The germline V and J ends were trimmed by 7 bases and 6 bases, with 19 bases remaining between them. This CDR3 has 15 amino acids. Germline loops: CDR1 SNHLY, CDR2 FYNNEI.

The chain couples TRBV21-1 to TRBJ2-7; the table's TRBD2 call for D was not verified on the DNA. TRBV21-1 constitutes a pseudogene. The CDR3 runs to 15 residues. CDR3 in DNA: TGTGCCAGCAGCAATTCCCGCGGGGGCACCTACGAGCAGTACTTC. It is translated as CASSNSRGGTYEQYF.

CDR3 loop: CASSRSSGNTIYF. CDR3 nucleotides: TGTGCCAGCAGCAGAAGCTCTGGAAACACCATATATTTT. The rearrangement uses TRBV6-5 and TRBJ1-3; D is uncertain. The germline V gene encodes CDR1 MNHEY and CDR2 SVGAGI. The CDR3 contains 13 residues. Trimming shortened V by 6 bases and J by 0 bases, and 6 bases separated the two germline ends.

The chain uses TRBV2 and TRBJ2-3; D gene uncertain. Trimming took off 7 bases at V and 1 base at J, with 12 bases between the two ends. This CDR3 contains 14 residues. Germline V gene lookup returns CDR1 SNHLY and CDR2 FYNNEI. CDR3 sequence (DNA): TGTGCCAGCAAGCGTATCGGTGGCACAGATACGCAGTATTTT. The encoded protein is CASKRIGGTDTQYF.

The chain is built from TRBV7-9 and TRBJ1-1; the D gene is possibly TRBD1 (6 bases). The CDR3 spans 17 residues. Trimming removed 5 bases from V and 5 bases from J, with 24 bases in between. Germline V CDR1 and CDR2: SEHNR, FQNEAQ (reference sequence). The CDR3, as DNA: TGTGCCAGCAGCCCCCCGCGAGTGGGGGCGTGGAAGACTGAAGCTTTCTTT. It specifies CASSPPRVGAWKTEAFF.

This clone was counted a single time. The chain couples TRBV6-4 to TRBJ1-2; 7 bases fit TRBD1. Trimming took 3 bases from V and 5 from J; bases not matched to a gene: 9. The CDR3 covers 15 residues. The germline gives CDR1 MRHNA, CDR2 SNTAGT. CDR3 bases: TGTGCCAGCAGTGAAGGGGGACAGCAGTCGTATGGCTACACCTTC. Protein product: CASSEGGQQSYGYTF.

The gene calls are TRBV5-8 and TRBJ2-2, with 7 bases matching TRBD1. The CDR3 is 16 residues long. Trimming removed 4 bases from V and 6 bases from J; junction bases left unmatched: 12. Per germline, CDR1 SGHTS and CDR2 YDEGEE. The CDR3 DNA is TGTGCCAGCAGCGCGACAGGGAGTGGGGTTCCCGGGGAGCTGTTTTTT. Protein product: CASSATGSGVPGELFF. The complete variable domain, with remaining parts taken from reference TRBV5-8 and TRBJ2-2, reads EAGVTQSPTHLIKTRGQQATLRCSPISGHTSVYWYQQALGLGLQFLLWYDEGEERNRGNFPPRFSGRQFPNYSSELNVNALELEDSALYLCASSATGSGVPGELFFGEGSRLTVL.

The chain carries TRBV2 and TRBJ2-3; unclear D gene. Trimming took 4 bases from V and 3 from J, leaving 8 bases between them. The CDR3 runs 13 residues. CDR1 is SNHLY and CDR2 is FYNNEI in the germline V gene. The CDR3 here is CASSVATTDTQYF. CDR3 nucleotides: TGTGCCAGCAGTGTTGCTACTACAGATACGCAGTATTTT. Complete variable domain (other parts from reference TRBV2 and TRBJ2-3): EPEVTQTPSHQVTQMGQEVILRCVPISNHLYFYWYRQILGQKVEFLVSFYNNEISEKSEIFDDQFSVERPDGSNFTLKIRSTKLEDSAMYFCASSVATTDTQYFGPGTRLTVL.

The chain uses TRBV28 and TRBJ2-5; 7 nucleotides agree with TRBD2. V trimming: 7 bases; J trimming: 2 bases; junction bases outside the gene matches: 7. Germline-derived CDR1 and CDR2 are MDHEN and SYDVKM. There are 14 residues in the CDR3. Here the CDR3 reads CASTTAGVQETQYF. The CDR3 bases are TGTGCCAGCACCACGGCGGGAGTTCAAGAGACCCAGTACTTC.

The chain links TRBV6-4 to TRBJ2-1, with a weak D call TRBD2 (6 bases). The germline gives CDR1 MRHNA, CDR2 SNTAGT. Trimming removed 3 bases at V and 2 bases at J, with 11 bases between. There are 15 residues in the CDR3. The CDR3 DNA follows: TGTGCCAGCAGTGAGACGGGGGATACCTACAATGAGCAGTTCTTC. This sequence encodes CASSETGDTYNEQFF.

This clone came up a few times. The rearrangement uses TRBV5-6 and TRBJ1-5, with TRBD1 matching over 9 bases. Germline V gives CDR1 SGHDT, CDR2 YYEEEE. Germline trimming cut 3 bases from V and 4 bases from J; bases unmatched to any gene: 2. The CDR3 has 14 amino acids. CDR3 in amino acids: CASSYRGLNQPQHF. Here the CDR3 DNA reads TGTGCCAGCAGCTACAGGGGGCTAAATCAGCCCCAGCATTTT.

The J gene is TRBJ1-2, the V gene TRBV4-1; 7 positions agree with TRBD1. V gave up 0 bases and J gave up 8 bases; unmatched junction bases: 9. This CDR3 comprises 15 residues. Germline CDR1 reads MGHRA; CDR2 reads YSYEKL. The CDR3 DNA follows: TGCGCCAGCAGCCAAGAAAACAGGGGCGTTGGCGGCTACACCTTC. Its protein is CASSQENRGVGGYTF.

The rearrangement joins TRBV24-1 to TRBJ1-5; 9 bases match TRBD1. CDR3 length: 16 residues. Germline V gene lookup returns CDR1 KGHDR and CDR2 SFDVKD. Trimming cost V 2 bases and J 7 bases; bases outside gene matches: 8. CDR3 coding DNA: TGTGCCACCAGTGATTCTGACAGGGGGACAGGGCAGCCCCAGCATTTT. Translated: CATSDSDRGTGQPQHF.

V is TRBV27 and J is TRBJ1-6; D uncertain. Germline loops: CDR1 MNHEY, CDR2 SMNVEV (reference sequence). This CDR3 spans 15 amino acids. Trimming cost V 10 bases and J 3 bases, with 16 bases left between them. This chain's CDR3 is CATGRPSDYNSPLHF. The CDR3 DNA is TGTGCCACTGGGCGTCCTTCCGACTATAATTCACCCCTCCACTTT.

The V and J genes are TRBV14 and TRBJ1-2; possibly TRBD1 for D (5 bases). Germline lookup yields CDR1 SGHDN and CDR2 FVKESK. V was cut by 4 bases and J by 5 bases, with 11 bases left in between. CDR3 length: 13 residues. CDR3 region: CASSPGGMYGYTF. The DNA for the CDR3 is TGTGCCAGCAGCCCTGGGGGGATGTATGGCTACACCTTC.

This clone was detected only once. The V call is TRBV19, the J call TRBJ1-2; D might be TRBD1 (6 bases). This CDR3 contains 18 residues. Germline CDR1 is LNHDA and CDR2 is SQIVND (reference sequence). Trimming took off 5 bases at V and 4 bases at J, with 26 bases between the two ends. The DNA of the CDR3 is TGTGCCAGTAGTCCGACGAGGGGGAGCGCCAGACCACCCTATGGCTACACCTTC. This encodes CASSPTRGSARPPYGYTF.

This chain connects TRBV11-3 to TRBJ1-3, with D perhaps matching TRBD1 (5 bases). The germline V gene encodes CDR1 SGHNT and CDR2 YENEEA. The CDR3 spans 15 residues. V lost 3 bases and J 0 bases, leaving 9 bases between the germline ends. The CDR3 region is CASSLGGTSGNTIYF. CDR3 in DNA: TGTGCCAGCAGCTTGGGGGGAACCTCTGGAAACACCATATATTTT.

Comments on this clone: This sample also contains other DNA sequences that code for the same CDR3. The V gene is TRBV5-1, the J gene TRBJ1-2; D is unresolved. CDR3 length equals 13 residues. The V and J ends lost 0 bases and 2 bases respectively, with 5 bases between them. Germline assignment: CDR1 SGHRS and CDR2 YFSETQ. The CDR3 DNA is TGCGCCAGCAGCTTGGACAGCAACTATGGCTACACCTTC. Translation gives CASSLDSNYGYTF.

This clone was recorded once. This chain links TRBV5-4 with TRBJ1-2; 8 bases map to TRBD1. With V trimmed by 3 bases and J by 2 bases, 3 bases remained unmatched. The CDR3 runs 14 residues. Germline CDR1 SGHNT, CDR2 YYREEE (reference sequence). In DNA, the CDR3 is TGTGCCAGCAGCTGGACAGGGTCGAACTATGGCTACACCTTC. Translating gives CASSWTGSNYGYTF. Variable domain in full (rest from reference TRBV5-4 and TRBJ1-2): ETGVTQSPTHLIKTRGQQVTLRCSSQSGHNTVSWYQQALGQGPQFIFQYYREEENGRGNFPPRFSGLQFPNYSSELNVNALELDDSALYLCASSWTGSNYGYTFGSGTRLTVV.

The chain links TRBV9 to TRBJ1-6, with D possibly being TRBD1 (6 bases). The CDR3 sequence is 15 residues long. CDR1 SGDLS and CDR2 YYNGEE come from the germline V gene. Trimming took off 0 bases at V and 7 bases at J, with 11 bases between the two ends. The CDR3 DNA reads TGTGCCAGCAGCGTAGCTCTCGGACAGAATTCACCCCTCCACTTT. This codes for CASSVALGQNSPLHF.

This clone occurred once. This chain uses TRBV5-4 with TRBJ2-7; 9 bases align to TRBD1. The CDR3 is made up of 14 amino acids. Germline V gene data show CDR1 as SGHNT and CDR2 as YYREEE (reference sequence). Losses at the gene ends were 3 bases for V and 4 bases for J; bases not matched to a gene: 5. The CDR3 sequence is CASSWSQGAYEQYF. The CDR3 coding sequence is TGTGCCAGCAGCTGGTCACAGGGGGCTTACGAGCAGTACTTC.

This chain uses TRBV19 with TRBJ1-5, with 8 positions matching TRBD1. J gave up 7 bases and V 7 bases, and 6 bases lay outside the gene matches. CDR1 and CDR2 from the germline V gene are LNHDA and SQIVND (reference sequence). The CDR3 has 13 residues. The CDR3 loop is CASMDRVGQPQHF. DNA of the CDR3: TGTGCCAGTATGGACAGGGTTGGCCAGCCCCAGCATTTT.

This clone was picked up one time. V and J are TRBV6-4 and TRBJ1-2; 11 bases fit TRBD1. V was pared by 6 bases and J by 1 base, with 4 bases of the junction left unmatched. Germline CDR1 reads MRHNA; CDR2 reads SNTAGT. CDR3 size: 15 residues. Here the CDR3 DNA reads TGTGCCAGCAGATCCGGGACAGGGGGTAACTATGGCTACACCTTC. Residues: CASRSGTGGNYGYTF.

This clone has only a few counts. This chain links TRBV3-1 (or the pseudogene TRBV3-2) with TRBJ1-5; D is perhaps TRBD1 (6 bases). CDR1 is LGHDT and CDR2 is YNNKEL in the germline V gene (reference sequence). Deletions cut 0 bases from V and 6 bases from J, with 9 bases between. The CDR3 runs to 14 residues. For the CDR3, the DNA is TGTGCCAGCAGCCAAGATACAGGGACTCAGCCCCAGCATTTT. Translating gives CASSQDTGTQPQHF.